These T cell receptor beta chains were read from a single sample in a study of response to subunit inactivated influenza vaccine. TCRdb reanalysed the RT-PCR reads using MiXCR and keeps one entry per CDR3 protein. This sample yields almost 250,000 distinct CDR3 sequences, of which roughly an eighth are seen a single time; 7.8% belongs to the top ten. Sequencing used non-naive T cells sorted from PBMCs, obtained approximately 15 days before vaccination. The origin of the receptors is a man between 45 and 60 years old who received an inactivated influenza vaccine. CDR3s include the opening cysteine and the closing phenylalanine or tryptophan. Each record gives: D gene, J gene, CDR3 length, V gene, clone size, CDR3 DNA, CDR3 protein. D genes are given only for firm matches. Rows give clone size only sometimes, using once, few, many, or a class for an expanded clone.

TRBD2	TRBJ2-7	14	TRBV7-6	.	TGTGCCAGCAGCTTAGCAGGGGACTACTACGAGCAGTACTTC	CASSLAGDYYEQYF
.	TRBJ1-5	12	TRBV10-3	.	TGTGCCATCTCACCGACTGATCAGCCCCAGCATTTT	CAISPTDQPQHF
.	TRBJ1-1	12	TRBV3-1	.	TGTGCCAGCAGCCAAGTGGAGGGGGGAGCTTTCTTT	CASSQVEGGAFF
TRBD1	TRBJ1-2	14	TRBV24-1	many	TGTGCCACCAGTGTCAGGGGGGAAAGGGATGGCTACACCTTC	CATSVRGERDGYTF
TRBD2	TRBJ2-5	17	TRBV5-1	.	TGCGCCAGCAGCTCAGGAGTGAGTGGCGGGAGGAGCGAGACCCAGTACTTC	CASSSGVSGGRSETQYF
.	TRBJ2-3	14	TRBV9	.	TGTGCCAGCAGCCGAGGTATTGTGACAGATACGCAGTATTTT	CASSRGIVTDTQYF
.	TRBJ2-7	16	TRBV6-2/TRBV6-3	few	TGTGCCAGCAGTTACATCGCAGGTACGACCTCCTACGAGCAGTACTTC	CASSYIAGTTSYEQYF
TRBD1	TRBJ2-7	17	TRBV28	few	TGTGCCAGCAGTTTAGGTCCGGGGACAGGGAGCTCCTACGAGCAGTACTTC	CASSLGPGTGSSYEQYF
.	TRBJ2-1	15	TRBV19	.	TGTGCCAGTAGTATAGATGACCCCAGATACAATGAGCAGTTCTTC	CASSIDDPRYNEQFF
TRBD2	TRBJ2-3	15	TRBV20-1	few	TGCAGTGCCCCTAAGGGACTAGCGGGATCAGATACGCAGTATTTT	CSAPKGLAGSDTQYF
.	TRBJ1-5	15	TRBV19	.	TGTGCCAGTAGTATTGAGGGGGGCGGCAATCAGCCCCAGCATTTT	CASSIEGGGNQPQHF
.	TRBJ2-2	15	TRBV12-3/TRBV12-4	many	TGTGCCAGCAGCAGGAGTGGGGGGAAAACCGGGGAGCTGTTTTTT	CASSRSGGKTGELFF
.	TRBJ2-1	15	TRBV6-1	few	TGTGCCAGCAGGCCCGACGGCAGGGCCTACAATGAGCAGTTCTTC	CASRPDGRAYNEQFF
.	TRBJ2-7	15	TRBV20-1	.	TGCAGTGCTCATCGTACCGGCAAAACCTCCTACGAGCAGTACTTC	CSAHRTGKTSYEQYF
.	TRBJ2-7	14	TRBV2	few	TGTGCCAGCAGTGTTGTCCAAGGAGCGTACGAGCAGTACTTC	CASSVVQGAYEQYF
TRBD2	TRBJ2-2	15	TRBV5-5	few	TGTGCCAGCAGCTTTAGCGGGAGCGGGACCGGGGAGCTGTTTTTT	CASSFSGSGTGELFF
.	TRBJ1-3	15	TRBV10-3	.	TGTGCCATCAGTGAGCGACAACAAACGGGAAACACCATATATTTT	CAISERQQTGNTIYF
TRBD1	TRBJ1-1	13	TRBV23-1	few	TGCGCCAGCACCGCAGGGGGCATCACTGAAGCTTTCTTT	CASTAGGITEAFF
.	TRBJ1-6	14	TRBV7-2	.	TGTGCCAGCAGCCACCGGGCTTCAGAGCCACCCCTCCACTTT	CASSHRASEPPLHF
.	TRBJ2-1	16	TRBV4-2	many	TGTGCCAGCAGCCAAGAACCCCAGATCCTATACAATGAGCAGTTCTTC	CASSQEPQILYNEQFF
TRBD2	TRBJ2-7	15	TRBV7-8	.	TGTGCCAGCAGCTCAAGAGGACTAGCCGCCTACGAGCAGTACTTC	CASSSRGLAAYEQYF
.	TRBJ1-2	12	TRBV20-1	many	TGCAGTTCGGACAGAGAAGACTATGGCTACACCTTC	CSSDREDYGYTF
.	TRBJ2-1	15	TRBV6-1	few	TGTGCCAGCTCTTATAGGACGGCTTCCTACAATGAGCAGTTCTTC	CASSYRTASYNEQFF
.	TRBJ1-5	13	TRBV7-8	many	TGTGCCAGCAGCCCCCCGGACGGTGGGGCCCAGCATTTT	CASSPPDGGAQHF
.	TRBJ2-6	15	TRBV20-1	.	TGCAGTGCTAGAGATGATCCTGGTGGGGCCAACGTCCTGACTTTC	CSARDDPGGANVLTF
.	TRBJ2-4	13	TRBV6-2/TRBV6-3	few	TGTGCCAGCAGTACACTAGCCAAAAACATTCAGTACTTC	CASSTLAKNIQYF
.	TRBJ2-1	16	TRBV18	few	TGTGCCAGCTCACCACCGGGGAACAGGCGTGGCGATGAGCAGTTCTTC	CASSPPGNRRGDEQFF
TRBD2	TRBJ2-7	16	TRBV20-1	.	TGCAGTGCTTACCCTAGCGGTGGGAGCAGCTCCTACGAGCAGTACTTC	CSAYPSGGSSSYEQYF
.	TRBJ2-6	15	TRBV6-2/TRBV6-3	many	TGTGCCAGTGAGAACGGGTTCTCTGGGGCCAACGTCCTGACTTTC	CASENGFSGANVLTF
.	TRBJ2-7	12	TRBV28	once	TGTGCCAGCAGTTTCAAGGGGTACGAGCAGTACTTC	CASSFKGYEQYF
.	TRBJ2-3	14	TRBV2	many	TGTGCCAGCAAAGGTCTCTTGAGCACAGATACGCAGTATTTT	CASKGLLSTDTQYF
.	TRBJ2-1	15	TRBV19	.	TGTGCCAGTAGTATCGGAGACGAACCCACGGATGAGCAGTTCTTC	CASSIGDEPTDEQFF
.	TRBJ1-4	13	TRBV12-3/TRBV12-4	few	TGTGCCAGCACGACCAGCACTAATGAAAAACTGTTTTTT	CASTTSTNEKLFF
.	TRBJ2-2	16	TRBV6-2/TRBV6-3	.	TGTGCCAGCAGTTACTCGGAGACAACGAACACCGGGGAGCTGTTTTTT	CASSYSETTNTGELFF
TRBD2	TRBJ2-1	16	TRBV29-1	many	TGCAGCGTCAGCGGTCCTAGCGGGAGGGCCCACAATGAGCAGTTCTTC	CSVSGPSGRAHNEQFF
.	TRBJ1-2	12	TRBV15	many	TGTGCCACCAGCGCTCACAGGGATGGCTACACCTTC	CATSAHRDGYTF
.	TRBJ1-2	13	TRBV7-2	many	TGTGCCAGCAGCCCTGCTCCTAACTATGGCTACACCTTC	CASSPAPNYGYTF
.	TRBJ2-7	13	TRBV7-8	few	TGTGCCAGCAGCTTAGCCCTGTTAGGCGAGCAGTACTTC	CASSLALLGEQYF
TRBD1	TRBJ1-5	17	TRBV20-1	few	TGCAGTGCTAGAGATTATTGGCAGGGGGCTAGCAATCAGCCCCAGCATTTT	CSARDYWQGASNQPQHF
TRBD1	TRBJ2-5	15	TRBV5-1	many	TGCGCCAGCAGCTTGGGGGACAGGGGGAGAGAGACCCAGTACTTC	CASSLGDRGRETQYF